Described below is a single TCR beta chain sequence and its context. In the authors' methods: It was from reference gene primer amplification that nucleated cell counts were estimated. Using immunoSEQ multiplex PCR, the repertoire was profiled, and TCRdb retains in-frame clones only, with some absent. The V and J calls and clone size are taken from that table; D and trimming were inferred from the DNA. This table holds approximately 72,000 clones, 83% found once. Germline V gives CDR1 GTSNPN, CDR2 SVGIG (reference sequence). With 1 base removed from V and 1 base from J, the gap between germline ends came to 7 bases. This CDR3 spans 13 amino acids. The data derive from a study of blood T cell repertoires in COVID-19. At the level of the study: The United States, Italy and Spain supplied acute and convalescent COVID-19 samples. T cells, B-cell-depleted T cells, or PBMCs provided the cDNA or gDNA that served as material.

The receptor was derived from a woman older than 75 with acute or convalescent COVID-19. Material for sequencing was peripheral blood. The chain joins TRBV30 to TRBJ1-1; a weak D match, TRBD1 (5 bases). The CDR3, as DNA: TGTGCCTGGAGTGGGAGGGGGAACACTGAAGCTTTCTTT. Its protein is CAWSGRGNTEAFF.